The next 29 T cell receptor beta chains were all read from a single sample in a study of blood T cell repertoires in COVID-19 (dated by TCRdb to between 2020 and 2021). Library generation was performed with the immunoSEQ multiplex PCR assay. TCRdb took this table from immuneACCESS and kept in-frame rearrangements with V and J called. Such tables lack part of the clones; where checked against another copy, unresolved V genes explain under half of the gap, and the rest is unexplained. In this sample the table shows under 250,000 clones, about 83% of which occur a single time. The biggest ten clones account for about 4.8% of the sample. The sample taken for sequencing was PBMCs or T cells enriched from blood (not recorded which). The receptors derive from a woman in her 50s who had been exposed to COVID-19.

The rearrangement joins TRBV2 to TRBJ1-1; 8 bases line up with TRBD1. Losses at the gene ends were 5 bases for V and 5 bases for J; bases not matched to a gene: 10. Germline V gene lookup returns CDR1 SNHLY and CDR2 FYNNEI. This CDR3 comprises 15 residues. CDR3 residues: CASSPMDRAETEAFF. CDR3 nucleotides: TGTGCCAGCAGTCCTATGGACAGGGCGGAAACTGAAGCTTTCTTT.

J is TRBJ1-1 and V is TRBV19; D is uncertain. There are 14 residues in the CDR3. The germline V gene has CDR1 LNHDA and CDR2 SQIVND (reference sequence). With 5 bases removed from V and 1 base from J, the gap between germline ends came to 11 bases. CDR3 in amino acids: CASSPGRGNTEAFF. Written as DNA, the CDR3 is TGTGCCAGTAGTCCCGGACGGGGGAACACTGAAGCTTTCTTT.

The chain couples TRBV5-5 to TRBJ1-4; tentatively, D is TRBD1 (6 bases). The germline gives CDR1 SGHKS, CDR2 YYEKEE (reference sequence). There are 14 residues in the CDR3. V shed 1 base and J shed 7 bases, with 11 bases lying between them. CDR3 region: CASSLRSGAEKLFF. DNA of the CDR3: TGTGCCAGCAGCTTGCGCTCAGGGGCTGAAAAACTGTTTTTT.

This chain uses TRBV6-1 with TRBJ1-4, with D hard to call. The CDR3 spans 14 residues. Trimming took off 3 bases at V and 7 bases at J, with 12 bases between the two ends. Germline V CDR1 and CDR2: MNHNS, SASEGT. The chain's CDR3 is CASSDRTSGEKLFF. The CDR3 DNA reads TGTGCCAGCAGTGACCGGACTTCGGGTGAAAAACTGTTTTTT.

This chain uses TRBV5-1 with TRBJ2-7; D gene ambiguous. Germline V gene lookup returns CDR1 SGHRS and CDR2 YFSETQ. The CDR3 runs 16 residues. V shed 0 bases and J shed 0 bases, with 13 bases lying between them. The CDR3 protein is CASSLEEASSSYEQYF. As DNA, the CDR3 is TGCGCCAGCAGCTTGGAAGAGGCCTCGAGCTCCTACGAGCAGTACTTC. Full variable domain (remainder filled in from reference TRBV5-1 and TRBJ2-7): KAGVTQTPRYLIKTRGQQVTLSCSPISGHRSVSWYQQTPGQGLQFLFEYFSETQRNKGNFPGRFSGRQFSNSRSEMNVSTLELGDSALYLCASSLEEASSSYEQYFGPGTRLTVT.

V usage is TRBV3-1 (or the pseudogene TRBV3-2) and J usage is TRBJ1-4, with D hard to call. There are 14 residues in the CDR3. Trimming took off 6 bases at V and 8 bases at J, with 16 bases between the two ends. Germline assignment: CDR1 LGHDT and CDR2 YNNKEL (reference sequence). CDR3 in DNA: TGTGCCAGCAGACCGCCGGGAGGTGACGAAAAACTGTTTTTT. Its protein product is CASRPPGGDEKLFF.

The chain couples TRBV6-5 to TRBJ1-5; D not certain. The CDR3 length is 13 residues. Germline V gives CDR1 MNHEY, CDR2 SVGAGI. Trimming removed 6 bases from V and 5 bases from J, with 11 bases in between. The DNA of the CDR3 is TGTGCCAGCAGCCCCGTTGCGTATCAGCCCCAGCATTTT. It is translated as CASSPVAYQPQHF.

A few counts support this clone. V and J are TRBV3-1 (or the pseudogene TRBV3-2) and TRBJ1-2; D call uncertain. The germline V gene encodes CDR1 LGHDT and CDR2 YNNKEL (reference sequence). This CDR3 contains 14 residues. The V end was cut by 5 bases, the J end by 4 bases, with 14 bases between. The CDR3 loop is CASSSPTGVYGYTF. CDR3 DNA sequence: TGTGCCAGCAGCTCCCCCACGGGAGTCTATGGCTACACCTTC.

This clone came up a few times. The genes are TRBV10-3 and TRBJ2-3; D is possibly TRBD2 (5 bases). V shed 7 bases and J shed 0 bases, with 14 bases lying between them. Per the germline V gene, CDR1 is ENHRY and CDR2 is SYGVKD. The length of the CDR3 is 15 residues. The CDR3 sequence: CAIMRGESSTDTQYF. In DNA, the CDR3 is TGTGCCATCATGCGTGGGGAGTCTAGCACAGATACGCAGTATTTT.

The rearrangement uses TRBV7-9 and TRBJ2-1, with TRBD2 as a possible D gene (6 bases). Germline loops: CDR1 SEHNR, CDR2 FQNEAQ (reference sequence). The V gene lost 5 bases and the J gene lost 4 bases, with 18 bases spanning the gap. The CDR3 sequence is 16 residues long. The CDR3 sequence is CASSPGSGVKYNEQFF. In DNA, the CDR3 is TGTGCCAGCAGCCCGGGGTCGGGGGTTAAGTACAATGAGCAGTTCTTC.

A single count supports this clone. V gene TRBV6-4 combines with J gene TRBJ2-3; 8 nucleotides line up with TRBD1. CDR1 is MRHNA and CDR2 is SNTAGT in the germline V gene. CDR3 length: 15 amino acids. V lost 2 bases, J lost 0 bases, and 1 base stayed unmatched. The CDR3 loop is CASSDNRGSTDTQYF. The CDR3 bases are TGTGCCAGCAGTGACAACAGGGGGAGCACAGATACGCAGTATTTT.

CDR3 amino acids: CASSLRSGGSAPLHF. DNA for the CDR3: TGTGCCAGCAGCTTAAGGAGTGGGGGCAGTGCACCCCTCCACTTT. The J gene is TRBJ1-6, the V gene TRBV7-3; possibly TRBD1 for D (6 bases). The CDR3 loop spans 15 amino acids. V lost 1 base to trimming and J lost 11 bases, with 15 bases between them. Germline assignment: CDR1 SGHTA and CDR2 FQGTGA.

The rearrangement joins TRBV6-5 to TRBJ1-1, with 9 nucleotides matching TRBD1. The V and J ends lost 5 bases and 8 bases, in that order; junction bases with no gene match: 6. The CDR3 is 13 residues long. The V gene's germline CDR1 is MNHEY and CDR2 SVGAGI. In DNA form, the CDR3 reads TGTGCCAGCAGTCGCCGGGACAGGGAAGAAGCTTTCTTT. This codes for CASSRRDREEAFF.

In this sample, this clone turned up once. This chain uses TRBV9 with TRBJ1-4; the D gene is possibly TRBD1 (6 bases). V was clipped by 1 base and J by 8 bases, with 15 bases between them. This CDR3 has 15 residues. The germline gives CDR1 SGDLS, CDR2 YYNGEE. CDR3 in DNA: TGTGCCAGCAGCGTATCTGGACAGAGGAGCGAAAAACTGTTTTTT. Protein sequence: CASSVSGQRSEKLFF.

The rearrangement uses TRBV28 and TRBJ1-1, with TRBD1 matching over 7 bases. In germline, CDR1 is MDHEN, CDR2 SYDVKM. V dropped 4 bases and J dropped 9; count of bases not matched to a gene: 5. The CDR3 sequence is 12 residues long. The CDR3 sequence: CASSSGQMKAFF. The CDR3 DNA reads as TGTGCCAGCAGTTCGGGACAGATGAAAGCTTTCTTT.

The chain combines TRBV7-9 with TRBJ1-2; D gene uncertain. Germline V gene data show CDR1 as SEHNR and CDR2 as FQNEAQ (reference sequence). Trimming stripped 1 base from V and 3 bases from J, with 6 bases between. The CDR3 has 13 amino acids. The CDR3 DNA follows: TGTGCCAGCAGCTTAGACGGAGACTATGGCTACACCTTC. The encoded protein is CASSLDGDYGYTF.

This chain connects TRBV5-1 to TRBJ2-3; TRBD2 matches 11 bases. V lost 2 bases and J lost 2; bases outside the gene matches: 1. The CDR3 length is 15 residues. Germline CDR1 and CDR2: SGHRS and YFSETQ. CDR3 loop: CASSFSGGDTDTQYF. CDR3 DNA sequence: TGCGCCAGCAGCTTTAGCGGGGGGGACACAGATACGCAGTATTTT.

The CDR3 region has the DNA TGTGCCAGCAGTCGGACAGCCTACGAGCAGTACTTC. Translated: CASSRTAYEQYF. J is TRBJ2-7 and V is TRBV6-2 or TRBV6-3, with D possibly matching TRBD1 (6 bases). In germline, CDR1 is MNHEY, CDR2 SVGEGT. CDR3 length: 12 amino acids. Trimming took off 5 bases at V and 2 bases at J, with 7 bases between the two ends.

V and J are TRBV5-1 and TRBJ2-7; D might be TRBD1 (6 bases). Germline loops: CDR1 SGHRS, CDR2 YFSETQ. Trimming cost V 1 base and J 3 bases, with 8 bases left between them. The CDR3 sequence is 13 residues long. The CDR3 loop reads CASSLTGFYEQYF. The CDR3 nucleotides are TGCGCCAGCAGCTTGACAGGGTTCTACGAGCAGTACTTC.

This chain connects TRBV18 to TRBJ1-5; 7 bases are a match to TRBD1. The germline gives CDR1 KGHSH, CDR2 LQKENI. The CDR3 runs to 16 residues. J was trimmed by 7 bases and V by 0 bases; bases with no gene match: 9. The CDR3 DNA reads as TGTGCCAGCTCACCACCGGGAGTAGGGGGCAGGCAGCCCCAGCATTTT. Its protein is CASSPPGVGGRQPQHF.

The chain recombines TRBV20-1 with TRBJ1-5, with a weak D call TRBD1 (5 bases). The CDR3 sequence is 15 residues long. V was cut by 3 bases and J by 4 bases, with 16 bases left in between. Germline V CDR1 and CDR2: DFQATT, SNEGSKA (reference sequence). CDR3 bases: TGCAGTGCTAGTCCCGGTGGAGGGGATAATCAGCCCCAGCATTTT. Translated, it gives CSASPGGGDNQPQHF.

The CDR3, as DNA: TGTGCCAGCTCACCACTCAGGGGAGCTGGGGCCAACGTCCTGACTTTC. This codes for CASSPLRGAGANVLTF. The V and J genes are TRBV18 and TRBJ2-6, with a weak D call TRBD1 (6 bases). V was cut by 1 base and J by 2 bases, with 9 bases left in between. Germline V lookup: CDR1 KGHSH, CDR2 LQKENI. The CDR3 covers 16 residues.

Only a few counts were recorded for this clone. The genes are TRBV3-1 (or the pseudogene TRBV3-2) and TRBJ1-2, with 10 bases identical to TRBD1. Germline V gives CDR1 LGHDT, CDR2 YNNKEL (reference sequence). The CDR3 has 13 amino acids. V gave up 4 bases and J gave up 8 bases; unmatched junction bases: 4. The CDR3: CASSRGQGEGYTF. For the CDR3, the DNA is TGTGCCAGCAGCCGTGGACAGGGGGAGGGCTACACCTTC.

The chain combines TRBV2 with TRBJ1-5, with a weak D call TRBD1 (6 bases). The germline CDR1 and CDR2 sequences are SNHLY and FYNNEI. Trimming took 4 bases from V and 7 from J, leaving 20 bases between them. The length of the CDR3 is 16 residues. CDR3 bases: TGTGCCAGCAGTGCGGGGGGGGCCCTGAGGGAGCAGCCCCAGCATTTT. The encoded protein is CASSAGGALREQPQHF.

This chain joins TRBV12-3 or TRBV12-4 and TRBJ1-4; a weak D match, TRBD1 (5 bases). V gave up 7 bases and J gave up 7 bases, with 13 bases separating them. CDR3 size: 13 residues. The CDR3 region is CASTARVGEKLFF. CDR3 bases: TGTGCCAGCACCGCCAGGGTCGGTGAAAAACTGTTTTTT.

CDR3 nucleotide sequence: TGTGCCAGCTCACCAGTGGAGGGTGAAAAACTGTTTTTT. This codes for CASSPVEGEKLFF. The chain couples TRBV18 to TRBJ1-4, with D uncertain. Trimming took 2 bases from V and 7 from J, leaving 8 bases between them. Germline V gene data show CDR1 as KGHSH and CDR2 as LQKENI. CDR3 length equals 13 residues.

V gene TRBV5-6 combines with J gene TRBJ2-2, with a tentative D call TRBD1 (6 bases). Germline V CDR1 and CDR2: SGHDT, YYEEEE. V lost 4 bases and J lost 3, with 19 bases in between. This CDR3 is built from 17 residues. The CDR3 DNA reads TGTGCCAGCAGCCCCCTTGCACAGGGTTACGACACCGGGGAGCTGTTTTTT. It is translated as CASSPLAQGYDTGELFF.

CDR3 in amino acids: CAISESRGLGYTF. The CDR3 DNA reads as TGTGCCATCAGTGAGAGCAGGGGTCTTGGCTACACCTTC. The J gene is TRBJ1-2, the V gene TRBV10-3; possibly TRBD1 for D (6 bases). V was shortened by 2 bases and J by 7 bases, with 11 bases between the two germline ends. Germline V gene data show CDR1 as ENHRY and CDR2 as SYGVKD. This CDR3 spans 13 amino acids.

The chain carries TRBV7-9 and TRBJ1-6; D may be TRBD1 (5 bases). Germline assignment: CDR1 SEHNR and CDR2 FQNEAQ (reference sequence). The V and J ends lost 5 bases and 0 bases respectively, with 17 bases between them. This CDR3 contains 18 residues. The CDR3 DNA sequence: TGTGCCAGCAGCGCCGACAGATCCCCGAGCTCCTATAATTCACCCCTCCACTTT. Protein product: CASSADRSPSSYNSPLHF.